Each of the 9 T cell receptor beta chains below was sequenced from the same sample in a study of regulatory T cells in long-lasting Graves disease. Building of the TCR beta libraries involved iRepertoire HTBI primers and Arm-PCR of CDR3 regions. TCRdb used MiXCR to reprocess the multiplex PCR reads, holding one entry per CDR3 protein. The table includes roughly 500,000 distinct CDR3 sequences, approximately 15% detected once. Noted time point: newly diagnosed GD, antithyroid drugs for less than 3 months. With RNA extracted from PBMCs as input, the TCR library was made. These records were also assigned to another study, of T cells in Graves' hyperthyroidism and ophthalmopathy.

The source was peripheral blood mononuclear cells (PBMCs), collected at new diagnosis, from a patient treated with antithyroid drugs. The receptors were gathered from a man aged 25-45 years with Graves disease.

This clonotype was counted at least ten times. The chain couples TRBV27 to TRBJ2-5; possibly TRBD1 for D (5 bases). This CDR3 is 16 amino acids long. Germline V gives CDR1 MNHEY, CDR2 SMNVEV (reference sequence). Trimming pared 0 bases from V and 0 bases from J, leaving 11 bases between. The CDR3 here is CASSLSPDTYQETQYF. In nucleotides, the CDR3 is TGTGCCAGCAGTTTATCTCCGGACACCTACCAAGAGACCCAGTACTTC.

This clonotype has a count of ten or more. This sequence joins TRBV3-1 and TRBJ1-2; D is perhaps TRBD1 (6 bases). This CDR3 spans 15 amino acids. The germline V and J ends were trimmed by 4 bases and 7 bases, with 19 bases remaining between them. Germline V gives CDR1 LGHDT, CDR2 YNNKEL (reference sequence). The CDR3 DNA follows: TGTGCCAGCAGCCCATTGGGGGCAGGAGACTCTGGCTACACCTTC. Amino acid sequence: CASSPLGAGDSGYTF.

This clonotype was observed a few times. This rearrangement joins TRBV12-3 or TRBV12-4 to TRBJ2-1; D remains unclear. The V and J ends lost 6 bases and 6 bases respectively, with 6 bases between them. The CDR3 is made up of 11 amino acids. CDR3 sequence reads: CASRIGNEQFF. CDR3 DNA sequence: TGTGCCAGCAGAATCGGCAATGAGCAGTTCTTC.

This clonotype turned up a few times. The chain has TRBV3-1 and TRBJ2-3, with 12 bases lining up with TRBD2. Per the germline V gene, CDR1 is LGHDT and CDR2 is YNNKEL (reference sequence). The CDR3 has 16 amino acids. J lost 5 bases, V lost 3 bases, and 6 bases had no gene match. The CDR3 sequence: CASSHATSGRRDTQYF. The CDR3 region has the DNA TGTGCCAGCAGCCATGCGACTAGCGGGAGAAGAGATACGCAGTATTTT.

The chain has TRBV18 and TRBJ2-6; D could derive from TRBD1 or TRBD2 (5 bases each). Germline-derived CDR1 and CDR2 are KGHSH and LQKENI. CDR3 length equals 17 residues. Between the trimmed V and J ends, which lost 5 bases and 0 bases, there was a span of 14 bases. The CDR3 DNA sequence: TGTGCCAGCTCAAGATCCGGGGCGTTCTCTGGGGCCAACGTCCTGACTTTC. Translation gives CASSRSGAFSGANVLTF.

This clonotype has ten or more counts. V gene TRBV20-1 combines with J gene TRBJ2-5; D is possibly TRBD1 (5 bases). This CDR3 is 12 amino acids long. Looked up from germline, CDR1 is DFQATT and CDR2 is SNEGSKA (reference sequence). V lost 2 bases and J 4 bases, leaving 8 bases between the germline ends. In DNA form, the CDR3 reads TGCAGTGCTAGAAGGGGTGGAGAGACCCAGTACTTC. Translated, it gives CSARRGGETQYF.

V usage is TRBV19 and J usage is TRBJ2-4; maybe TRBD2 (6 bases). Per the germline V gene, CDR1 is LNHDA and CDR2 is SQIVND (reference sequence). This CDR3 has 18 residues. V gave up 3 bases and J gave up 0 bases, with 18 bases separating them. The CDR3 protein is CASSIWPSGLLAKNIQYF. Here the CDR3 DNA reads TGTGCCAGTAGTATTTGGCCCTCGGGACTCCTAGCCAAAAACATTCAGTACTTC.

Only a few counts were recorded for this clonotype. The CDR3 is CASSIDRAGSGANVLTF. In DNA form, the CDR3 reads TGTGCCAGTAGTATAGACAGGGCAGGATCTGGGGCCAACGTCCTGACTTTC. The chain combines TRBV19 with TRBJ2-6; possibly TRBD1 for D (5 bases). Germline values: CDR1 LNHDA, CDR2 SQIVND (reference sequence). The length of the CDR3 is 17 residues. Trimming shortened V by 0 bases and J by 1 base, and 10 bases separated the two germline ends.

This clonotype was detected only a few times. This sequence joins TRBV20-1 and TRBJ2-2, with TRBD1 matching 7 bases. Germline values: CDR1 DFQATT, CDR2 SNEGSKA (reference sequence). The CDR3 is 14 residues long. Losses at the gene ends were 0 bases for V and 5 bases for J; bases not matched to a gene: 3. CDR3 protein: CSARDAGGTGELFF. The CDR3 coding sequence is TGCAGTGCTAGAGATGCAGGGGGAACCGGGGAGCTGTTTTTT.